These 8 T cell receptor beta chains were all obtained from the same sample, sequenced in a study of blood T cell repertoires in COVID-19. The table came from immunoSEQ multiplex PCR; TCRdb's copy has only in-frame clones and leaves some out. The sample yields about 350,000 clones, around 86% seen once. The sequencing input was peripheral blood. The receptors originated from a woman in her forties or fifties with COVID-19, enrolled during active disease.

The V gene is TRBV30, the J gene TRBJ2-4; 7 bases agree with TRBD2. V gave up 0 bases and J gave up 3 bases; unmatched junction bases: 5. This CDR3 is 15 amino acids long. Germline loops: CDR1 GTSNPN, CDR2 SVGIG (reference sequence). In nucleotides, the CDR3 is TGTGCCTGGAGTGTTACTCGGGGGGTCAAAAACATTCAGTACTTC. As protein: CAWSVTRGVKNIQYF.

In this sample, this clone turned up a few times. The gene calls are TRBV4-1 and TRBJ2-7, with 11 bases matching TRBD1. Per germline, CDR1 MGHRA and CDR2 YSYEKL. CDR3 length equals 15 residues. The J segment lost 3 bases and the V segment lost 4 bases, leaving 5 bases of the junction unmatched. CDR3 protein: CASSPTGTGGYEQYF. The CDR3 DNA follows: TGCGCCAGCAGCCCCACCGGGACAGGGGGCTACGAGCAGTACTTC.

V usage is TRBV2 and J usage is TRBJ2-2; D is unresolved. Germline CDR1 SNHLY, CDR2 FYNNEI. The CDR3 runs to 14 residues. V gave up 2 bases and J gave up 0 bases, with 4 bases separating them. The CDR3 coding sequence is TGTGCCAGCAGTGAACAGACGAACACCGGGGAGCTGTTTTTT. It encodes CASSEQTNTGELFF.

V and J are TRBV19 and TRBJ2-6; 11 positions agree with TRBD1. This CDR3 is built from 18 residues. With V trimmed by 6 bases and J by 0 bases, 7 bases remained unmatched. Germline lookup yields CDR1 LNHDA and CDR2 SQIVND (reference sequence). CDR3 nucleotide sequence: TGTGCCAGTAGGCCTGGGGGGACAGGGGGCTCTGGGGCCAACGTCCTGACTTTC. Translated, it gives CASRPGGTGGSGANVLTF. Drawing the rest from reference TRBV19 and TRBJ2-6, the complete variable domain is DGGITQSPKYLFRKEGQNVTLSCEQNLNHDAMYWYRQDPGQGLRLIYYSQIVNDFQKGDIAEGYSVSREKKESFPLTVTSAQKNPTAFYLCASRPGGTGGSGANVLTFGAGSRLTVL.

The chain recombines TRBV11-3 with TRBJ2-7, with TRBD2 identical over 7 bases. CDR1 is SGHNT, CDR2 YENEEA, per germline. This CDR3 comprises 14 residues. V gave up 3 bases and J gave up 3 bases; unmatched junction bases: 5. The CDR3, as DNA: TGTGCCAGCAGCTTCGCGGGAGTGCGCTACGAGCAGTACTTC. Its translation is CASSFAGVRYEQYF.

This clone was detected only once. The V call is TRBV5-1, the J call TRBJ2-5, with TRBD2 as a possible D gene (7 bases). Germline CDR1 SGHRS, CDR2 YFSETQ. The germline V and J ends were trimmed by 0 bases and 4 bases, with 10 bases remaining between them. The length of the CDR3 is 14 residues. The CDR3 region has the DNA TGCGCCAGCAGCTTGGTGGGAGGGGGAGAGACCCAGTACTTC. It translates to CASSLVGGGETQYF.

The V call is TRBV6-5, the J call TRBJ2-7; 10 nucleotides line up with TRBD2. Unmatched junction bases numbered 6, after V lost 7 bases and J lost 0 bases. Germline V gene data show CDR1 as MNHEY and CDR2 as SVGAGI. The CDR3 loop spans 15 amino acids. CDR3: CASIAGGSPSYEQYF. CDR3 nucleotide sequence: TGTGCCAGCATAGCGGGAGGATCCCCCTCCTACGAGCAGTACTTC.

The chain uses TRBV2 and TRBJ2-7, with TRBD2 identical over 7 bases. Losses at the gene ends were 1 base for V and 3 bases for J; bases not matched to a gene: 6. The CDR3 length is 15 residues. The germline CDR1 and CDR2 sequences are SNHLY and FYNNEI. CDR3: CASSEVGGVSYEQYF. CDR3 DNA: TGTGCCAGCAGTGAAGTGGGAGGGGTTAGCTACGAGCAGTACTTC.